This T cell receptor (beta chain) was retrieved from a study of blood T cells in healthy people across ages (dated by TCRdb to between 2015 and 2016). For the wider study: In model experiments, template switching captured about one uniquely barcoded TCR beta cDNA molecule for every two T cells. Age-related changes in TCR beta repertoire diversity were measured in the study by deep sequencing normalized with unique cDNA molecular identifiers. Donors were grouped into four age groups: young (average roughly 15 years), middle-aged (39), aged (roughly 62) and long-lived (just over 80). To avoid experimental bias, donors of different ages were distributed randomly across sequencing lanes. Two additional independent replicas of 1 million unique cDNA reads from the same blood draw were analyzed for two donors (one aged 18 to 30 and one aged 80 or older). General study outcomes and caveats: As age increased, observed TCR beta diversity per million T cells dropped in a roughly linear way, and a significant reduction was already evident by age 40. Estimates of total diversity from one million sequenced T cells were regarded as lower bounds and underestimates. Conclusive comparison of naive and antigen-experienced compartments was prevented by the profiling of bulk unsorted PBMCs. Donor CMV infection status was unknown, potentially confounding age-related changes in expanded clonotypes. Compared with the aged group, the long-lived group had more naive CD4+ T cells, fewer expanded clones and increased TCR diversity, suggesting age selection. Observed TCR beta diversity correlated strongly with the percentage of naive T cells measured by flow cytometry.

Systemically healthy Caucasian individuals from Russia, roughly 40 in total and aged about 6 to 100 years, were included as donors. Each donor gave around 9.9 milliliters of peripheral blood, collected into EDTA-treated Vacutainer tubes. Ficoll-Paque density-gradient centrifugation was used to isolate PBMCs, with at least 6 million obtained per sample. Trizol reagent was used to extract total RNA from PBMCs, with at least 5.5 micrograms per sample. Naive CD45RAhigh/CD27high T cell percentages were measured by flow cytometry on a PBMC aliquot from every donor. The cysteine opens and the phenylalanine closes a CDR3 of 16 amino acids. Only the CDR3 DNA is retained, 48 bases long and in frame from the first base. The junction carries 22 bases between V and J, which are trimmed by 3 bases and 7 bases respectively. The CDR1 and CDR2 encoded by the germline V gene are MDHEN and SYDVKM. Library preparation was by 5' RACE. Sequencing instrument: Illumina HiSeq 2500. A second PCR of roughly 6 to 12 cycles was run with a J-beta primer mix and a sample-barcoded 5' primer. Each TCR beta cDNA molecule received a unique molecular identifier from a template-switch 5' adaptor carrying 12 random nucleotides. Each sample yielded at least 2.5 million CDR3-containing paired-end reads. First-strand cDNA was synthesized from all RNA with the Mint cDNA synthesis kit, primed by a TRBC-specific oligonucleotide. After uracil-DNA glycosylase treatment, a first 18-cycle PCR used universal primers M1SS and BC2_uni_R on all cDNA. The original pipeline was this. Each sample was normalized by randomly selecting 1 million high-quality reads, each carrying a distinct molecular identifier. Instead of being binned into consensus sequences, reads with shared molecular identifiers were discarded. CDR3 identification, clonotype clustering and error correction used MiTCR with a Q25 quality threshold and the strictest error-elimination algorithm. A nonparametric unseen species model using Euler transformation provided a lower-bound estimate of total TCR beta diversity. Using fastp trimming at Q25 and MiXCR clonotype assembly, TCRdb reanalyzed the public sequencing data and kept in-frame beta chains. Duplicate CDR3 protein sequences are folded into a single record with the most common DNA and genes. The V and J calls shown here were made by TCRdb, not taken from the authors' results. For this sample the table gives about 1,800,000 distinct CDR3 sequences, of which about 30% were detected only once. The ten top clones hold roughly 8.2% of the sample.

In the case of this clonotype: Its binding antigen is unknown. Base quality data are lacking; no much larger clone is found one base away.

This TCR came from a woman aged 25-40 years in good health. The specimen was blood. This sequence uses TRBV28 and TRBJ2-7; the D segment is perhaps TRBD1 or TRBD2, each sharing 6 matched bases. The CDR3 is CASSLNILMGAGEQYF. The base sequence is TGTGCCAGCAGTTTGAACATCCTAATGGGGGCGGGGGAGCAGTACTTC.